The text below deals with one TCR beta chain. The antigen is unknown. TCRdb's copy holds only in-frame clones and misses some; the assay was immunoSEQ multiplex PCR. This table holds around 650,000 clones, roughly 96% found once. This entry belongs to a study of shared clonotypes between healthy human individuals. Study overall: Per donor, three plates held CD4 naive cells, three held CD4 memory, two held CD8 naive and one held CD8 memory. The study's findings and limits: Estimated richness was generally greater in naive than memory subsets. Among non-shared clonotypes, generation probabilities were lower than among those shared by all four donors. The low donor count limited represented genetic and exposure-history diversity.

Naive CD8 cells lacked CD45RO, underwent positive selection for CCR7 and left out terminally differentiated effector memory CD45RA+ cells. CDR1 and CDR2 from the germline V gene are LNHDA and SQIVND (reference sequence). V lost 6 bases to trimming and J lost 6 bases, with 19 bases between them. This CDR3 spans 15 amino acids. The chain couples TRBV19 to TRBJ2-3; D gene uncertain. The material sequenced was naive CD8+ T cells sorted from blood. The TCR originated in a woman in her 30s in good health. The CDR3 nucleotides read TGTGCCAGTAGCAACTCCCAATTTTTGGCCGATACGCAGTATTTT. It encodes CASSNSQFLADTQYF.